Below, 19 T cell receptor beta chains from the same sample are listed, as sequenced in a study of T cell responses to AZD1222 COVID-19 vaccine. Clones were sequenced by immunoSEQ multiplex PCR, and TCRdb holds only the in-frame ones, with some missing. The profile shows roughly 48,000 clones, about 88% of them singletons. The sequences come from peripheral blood, collected 28 days after the second AZD1222 dose. These receptors came from an adult who received the AZD1222 COVID-19 vaccine.

This chain joins TRBV4-1 and TRBJ2-6; maybe TRBD2 (6 bases). Germline assignment: CDR1 MGHRA and CDR2 YSYEKL. The germline V and J ends were trimmed by 10 bases and 0 bases, with 16 bases remaining between them. This CDR3 region has 16 residues. CDR3 protein: CATSGQGGSGANVLTF. CDR3 bases: TGCGCCACCTCGGGGCAGGGAGGCTCTGGGGCCAACGTCCTGACTTTC.

The gene calls are TRBV9 and TRBJ1-2; D is uncertain. Per the germline V gene, CDR1 is SGDLS and CDR2 is YYNGEE. Trimming removed 6 bases at V and 0 bases at J, with 15 bases between. CDR3 length: 15 amino acids. DNA for the CDR3: TGTGCCAGCACCAAAGCAGCTACTTCTAACTATGGCTACACCTTC. Protein product: CASTKAATSNYGYTF.

The chain is built from TRBV24-1 and TRBJ2-1; 10 bases line up with TRBD2. Trimming took 4 bases from V and 0 from J; bases not matched to a gene: 11. Germline values: CDR1 KGHDR, CDR2 SFDVKD. CDR3 length: 19 residues. CDR3 nucleotides: TGTGCCACCAGTGAGCCTCCGGGGCTAGCGGGAGTCTCCTACAATGAGCAGTTCTTC. This encodes CATSEPPGLAGVSYNEQFF.

The chain recombines TRBV27 with TRBJ1-5; TRBD1 matches at 10 bases. Per the germline V gene, CDR1 is MNHEY and CDR2 is SMNVEV (reference sequence). J was trimmed by 4 bases and V by 0 bases; bases with no gene match: 6. This CDR3 spans 17 amino acids. The CDR3 loop reads CASSLSGDRGGNQPQHF. CDR3 nucleotide sequence: TGTGCCAGCAGTTTATCGGGGGACAGGGGAGGAAATCAGCCCCAGCATTTT.

The chain joins TRBV10-2 to TRBJ2-3; 12 positions match TRBD2. Germline V CDR1 and CDR2: WSHSY, SAAADI. This CDR3 contains 17 residues. V gave up 8 bases and J gave up 2 bases; unmatched junction bases: 11. For the CDR3, the DNA is TGCGCCAGCGGAATAAGACTAGCGGGGGCCCCCACAGATACGCAGTATTTT. Its translation is CASGIRLAGAPTDTQYF.

The chain carries TRBV6-5 and TRBJ1-3, with D possibly matching TRBD1 (5 bases). This CDR3 is 15 amino acids long. V dropped 2 bases and J dropped 0 bases, with 8 bases sitting between them. The germline V gene has CDR1 MNHEY and CDR2 SVGAGI. The CDR3 region has the DNA TGTGCCAGCAGTTACGACGGGGGCTCTGGAAACACCATATATTTT. Its translation is CASSYDGGSGNTIYF.

The V call is TRBV19, the J call TRBJ2-7; TRBD1 matches 7 bases. This CDR3 is 14 amino acids long. V shed 8 bases and J 1 base; nucleotides not matched to a gene: 8. Germline V gene data show CDR1 as LNHDA and CDR2 as SQIVND (reference sequence). The CDR3 is CASAVQGQSYEQYF. The CDR3 coding sequence is TGTGCCAGTGCCGTACAGGGACAGTCCTACGAGCAGTACTTC. The variable domain in full, with the rest retrieved from reference TRBV19 and TRBJ2-7, is DGGITQSPKYLFRKEGQNVTLSCEQNLNHDAMYWYRQDPGQGLRLIYYSQIVNDFQKGDIAEGYSVSREKKESFPLTVTSAQKNPTAFYLCASAVQGQSYEQYFGPGTRLTVT.

The V call is TRBV7-2, the J call TRBJ1-5, with D perhaps TRBD1 (6 bases). This CDR3 comprises 13 residues. Germline V CDR1 and CDR2: SGHTA, FQGNSA. V shed 5 bases and J shed 5 bases, with 10 bases lying between them. CDR3 protein: CASSNAGDQPQHF. CDR3 coding DNA: TGTGCCAGCAGCAACGCAGGGGATCAGCCCCAGCATTTT.

The chain has TRBV7-2 and TRBJ1-2, with 7 positions matching TRBD1. This CDR3 comprises 15 residues. The ends lost 1 base at V and 4 bases at J; junction bases unmatched: 6. Germline V gene sequence: CDR1 SGHTA, CDR2 FQGNSA. The CDR3 reads CASSLDSRQGYGYTF. In DNA, the CDR3 is TGTGCCAGCAGCTTAGATTCAAGACAGGGCTATGGCTACACCTTC.

The J gene is TRBJ1-2, the V gene TRBV7-3; perhaps TRBD1 as D (6 bases). The CDR3 extends over 13 amino acids. V was cut by 4 bases and J by 2 bases, with 8 bases left in between. Per germline, CDR1 SGHTA and CDR2 FQGTGA. The CDR3 DNA follows: TGTGCCAGCAGCTCCGGGACAAACTATGGCTACACCTTC. Residues: CASSSGTNYGYTF.

This clone was observed a single time. The chain carries TRBV29-1 and TRBJ1-6; the D is unclear. Trimming removed 8 bases from V and 8 bases from J, with 10 bases in between. CDR3 length: 11 residues. Germline V gives CDR1 SQVTM, CDR2 ANQGSEA. The CDR3 coding sequence is TGCAGCTTCCGAGGAGATTCACCCCTCCACTTT. Translation gives CSFRGDSPLHF.

The V call is TRBV5-5, the J call TRBJ2-5, with unresolved D. V lost 1 base and J 5 bases, leaving 9 bases between the germline ends. The CDR3 spans 13 residues. Germline V gene data show CDR1 as SGHKS and CDR2 as YYEKEE (reference sequence). CDR3 bases: TGTGCCAGCAGCTTGCTCAGGATGGAGACCCAGTACTTC. Amino acids: CASSLLRMETQYF. The full variable domain, its missing parts supplied by reference TRBV5-5 and TRBJ2-5, is DAGVTQSPTHLIKTRGQQVTLRCSPISGHKSVSWYQQVLGQGPQFIFQYYEKEERGRGNFPDRFSARQFPNYSSELNVNALLLGDSALYLCASSLLRMETQYFGPGTRLLVL.

The rearrangement joins TRBV3-1 (or the pseudogene TRBV3-2) to TRBJ1-1; D is unresolved. V was shortened by 1 base and J by 4 bases, with 13 bases between the two germline ends. CDR3 length: 15 amino acids. Germline V gives CDR1 LGHDT, CDR2 YNNKEL (reference sequence). DNA of the CDR3: TGTGCCAGCAGCCAAGCCACGTTGGCGGGCACTGAAGCTTTCTTT. This codes for CASSQATLAGTEAFF.

The V and J genes are TRBV25-1 and TRBJ2-5; TRBD2 might be the D (6 bases). The ends were cut back, 2 bases at V and 5 bases at J, with 12 bases in the middle. Germline CDR1 MGHDK, CDR2 SYGVNS. The CDR3 is 14 amino acids. CDR3 bases: TGTGCCAGCAGTGAAACGACTAGATTGGAGACCCAGTACTTC. Its translation is CASSETTRLETQYF.

The sample holds one count of this clone. The chain combines TRBV27 with TRBJ2-5; D remains ambiguous. There are 11 residues in the CDR3. Looked up from germline, CDR1 is MNHEY and CDR2 is SMNVEV (reference sequence). Trimming pared 7 bases from V and 4 bases from J, leaving 7 bases between. The CDR3 sequence is CASTKGETQYF. In DNA, the CDR3 is TGTGCCAGCACCAAAGGAGAGACCCAGTACTTC.

The chain couples TRBV6-5 to TRBJ2-2, with D possibly being TRBD1 or TRBD2 (6 bases each). The CDR3 is made up of 14 amino acids. V lost 8 bases and J lost 6, with 16 bases in between. Germline V lookup: CDR1 MNHEY, CDR2 SVGAGI. CDR3 amino acids: CASGGQGHAGELFF. CDR3 DNA: TGTGCCAGCGGGGGGCAGGGACACGCCGGGGAGCTGTTTTTT.

The chain joins TRBV5-1 to TRBJ2-7, with 12 bases identical to TRBD2. Germline values: CDR1 SGHRS, CDR2 YFSETQ. The CDR3 runs 19 residues. V lost 1 base to trimming and J lost 0 bases; unmatched junction nucleotides: 11. CDR3 amino acids: CASSLFLAGGRISSYEQYF. As DNA, the CDR3 is TGCGCCAGCAGCTTGTTTCTAGCGGGAGGGCGAATTAGCTCCTACGAGCAGTACTTC.

The rearrangement links TRBV9 to TRBJ2-2; TRBD1 might be the D (5 bases). Germline-derived CDR1 and CDR2 are SGDLS and YYNGEE. The CDR3 contains 13 residues. V was pared by 1 base and J by 8 bases, with 9 bases between. In nucleotides, the CDR3 is TGTGCCAGCAGCGTAACTAACAGGGGGGAGCTGTTTTTT. Translated: CASSVTNRGELFF.

In this sample, this clone turned up once. The chain uses TRBV3-1 (or the pseudogene TRBV3-2) and TRBJ2-2; the D gene is possibly TRBD2 (6 bases). The germline V and J ends were trimmed by 7 bases and 6 bases, with 18 bases remaining between them. This CDR3 has 15 residues. Germline values: CDR1 LGHDT, CDR2 YNNKEL (reference sequence). This chain's CDR3 is CASTRLYGEAGELFF. CDR3 DNA: TGTGCCAGCACTCGGTTGTACGGGGAGGCCGGGGAGCTGTTTTTT.